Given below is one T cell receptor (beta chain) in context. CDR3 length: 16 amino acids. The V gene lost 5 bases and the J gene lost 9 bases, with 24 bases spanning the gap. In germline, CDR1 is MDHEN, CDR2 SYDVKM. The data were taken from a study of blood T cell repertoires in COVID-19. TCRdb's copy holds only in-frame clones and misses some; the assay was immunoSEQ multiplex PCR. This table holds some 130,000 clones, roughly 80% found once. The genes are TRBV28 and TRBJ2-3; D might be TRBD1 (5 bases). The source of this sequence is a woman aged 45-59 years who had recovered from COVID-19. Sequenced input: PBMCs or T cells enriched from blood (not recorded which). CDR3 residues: CASSTPKDRNWLTQYF. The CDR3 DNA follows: TGTGCCAGCAGTACCCCGAAAGACAGAAACTGGTTGACGCAGTATTTT.